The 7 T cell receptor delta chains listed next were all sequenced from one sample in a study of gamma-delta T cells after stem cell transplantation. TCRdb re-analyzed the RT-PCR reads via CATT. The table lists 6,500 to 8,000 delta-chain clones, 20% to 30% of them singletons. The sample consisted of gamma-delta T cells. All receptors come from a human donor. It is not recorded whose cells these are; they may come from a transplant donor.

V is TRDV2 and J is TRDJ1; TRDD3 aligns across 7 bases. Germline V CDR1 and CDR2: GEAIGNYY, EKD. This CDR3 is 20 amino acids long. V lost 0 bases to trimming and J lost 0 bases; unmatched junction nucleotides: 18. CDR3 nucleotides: TGTGCCTGTGACACCGCGTACCTTACTGGGGCCTTACGTTACACCGATAAACTCATCTTT. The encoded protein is CACDTAYLTGALRYTDKLIF.

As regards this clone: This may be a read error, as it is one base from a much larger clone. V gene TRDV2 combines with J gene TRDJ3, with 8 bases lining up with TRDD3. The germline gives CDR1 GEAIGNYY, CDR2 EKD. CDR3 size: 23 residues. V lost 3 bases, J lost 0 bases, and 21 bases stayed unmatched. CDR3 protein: CACDSIALGANTSSSWDTRQMFF. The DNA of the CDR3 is TGTGCCTGTGACTCTATCGCACTGGGGGCTAATACTTCGAGCTCCTGGGACACCCGACAGATGTTTTTC.

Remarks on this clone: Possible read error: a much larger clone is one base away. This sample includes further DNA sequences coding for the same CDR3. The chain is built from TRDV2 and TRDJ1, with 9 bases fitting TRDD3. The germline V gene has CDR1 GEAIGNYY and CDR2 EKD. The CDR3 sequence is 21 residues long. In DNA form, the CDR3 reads TGTGCCTGTGACACCGTTCCTTTGGGGGATAATCGGCGGCGATACACTGATAAACTCATCTTT. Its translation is CACDTVPLGDNRRRYTDKLIF.

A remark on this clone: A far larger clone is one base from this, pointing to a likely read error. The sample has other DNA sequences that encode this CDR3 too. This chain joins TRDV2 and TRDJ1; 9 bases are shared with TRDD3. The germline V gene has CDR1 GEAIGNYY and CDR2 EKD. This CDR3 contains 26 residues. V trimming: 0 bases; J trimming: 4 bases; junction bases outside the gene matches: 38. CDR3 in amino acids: CACDTVSLLGDSKGGPEAPPGDKLIF. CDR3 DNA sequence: TGTGCCTGTGACACCGTTTCGTTACTGGGGGACAGCAAGGGGGGCCCCGAGGCACCACCCGGCGATAAACTCATCTTT.

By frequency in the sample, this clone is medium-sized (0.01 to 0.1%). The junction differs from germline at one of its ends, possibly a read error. Here the CDR3 reads CACHTLSTGGYRGTDKLIF. CDR3 nucleotides: TGTGCCTGTCACACCCTTAGTACTGGGGGATACAGAGGCACCGATAAACTCATCTTT. The V and J genes are TRDV2 and TRDJ1; 12 bases agree with TRDD3. The germline V gene encodes CDR1 GEAIGNYY and CDR2 EKD. The CDR3 extends over 19 amino acids.

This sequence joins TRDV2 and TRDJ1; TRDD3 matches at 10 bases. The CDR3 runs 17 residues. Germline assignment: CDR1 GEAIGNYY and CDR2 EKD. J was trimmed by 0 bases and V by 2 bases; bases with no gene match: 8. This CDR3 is CACDKLGDRRDTDKLIF. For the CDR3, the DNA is TGTGCCTGTGACAAGCTGGGGGATAGAAGGGACACCGATAAACTCATCTTT.

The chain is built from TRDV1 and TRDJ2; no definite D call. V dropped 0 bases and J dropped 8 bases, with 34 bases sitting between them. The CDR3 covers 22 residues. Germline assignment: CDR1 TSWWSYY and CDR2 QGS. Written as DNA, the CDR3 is TGTGCTCTTGGGGAACTAGCCCATCGCCTCCCCCCGCCACCGGGGCGGGCGGCACAACTCTTCTTT. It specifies CALGELAHRLPPPPGRAAQLFF.